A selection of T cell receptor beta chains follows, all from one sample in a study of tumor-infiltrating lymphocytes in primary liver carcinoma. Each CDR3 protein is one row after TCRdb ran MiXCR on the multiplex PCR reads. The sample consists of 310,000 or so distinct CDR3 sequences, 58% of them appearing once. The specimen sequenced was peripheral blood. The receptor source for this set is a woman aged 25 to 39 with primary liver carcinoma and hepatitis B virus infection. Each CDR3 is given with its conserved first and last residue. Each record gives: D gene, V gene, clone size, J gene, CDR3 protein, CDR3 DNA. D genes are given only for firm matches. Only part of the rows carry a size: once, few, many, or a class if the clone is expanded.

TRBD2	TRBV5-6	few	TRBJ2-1	CASSLWGGNEQFF	TGTGCCAGCAGCTTGTGGGGGGGGAATGAGCAGTTCTTC
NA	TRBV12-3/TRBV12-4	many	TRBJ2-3	CASRGGGTVGVTDTQYF	TGTGCCAGCAGGGGAGGAGGAACAGTTGGGGTCACAGATACGCAGTATTTT
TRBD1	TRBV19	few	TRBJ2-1	CASSSPRDRDNEQFF	TGTGCCAGTAGTTCCCCCAGGGACAGGGACAATGAGCAGTTCTTC
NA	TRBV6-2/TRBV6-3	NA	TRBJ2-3	CASSMDSFGNQPQYF	TGTGCCAGCAGTATGGACAGTTTTGGCAATCAGCCCCAGTATTTT
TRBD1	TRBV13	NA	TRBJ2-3	CASRQGGTTGTQYF	TGTGCCAGCAGGCAAGGGGGCACCACAGGTACGCAGTATTTT
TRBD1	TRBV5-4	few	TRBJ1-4	CASSATGVGEKLFF	TGTGCCAGCAGCGCGACAGGGGTCGGGGAAAAACTGTTTTTT
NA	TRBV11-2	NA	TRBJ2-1	CAGSFGTERDEQFF	TGTGCCGGCAGCTTCGGGACGGAGAGGGATGAGCAGTTCTTC
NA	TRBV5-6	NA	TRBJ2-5	CASSWTTRETQYF	TGTGCCAGCAGCTGGACCACCCGCGAGACCCAGTACTTC
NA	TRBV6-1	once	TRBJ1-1	CANSEYEAFF	TGTGCCAACAGTGAATACGAAGCTTTCTTT
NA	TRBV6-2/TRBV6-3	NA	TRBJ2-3	CASSYLSGSTDMQYF	TGTGCCAGCAGTTACCTAAGCGGCTCCACAGATATGCAGTATTTT
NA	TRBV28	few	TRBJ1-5	CASSLHMGNQPQHF	TGTGCCAGCAGCCTCCATATGGGCAATCAGCCCCAGCATTTT
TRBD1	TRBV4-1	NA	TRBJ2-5	CASSQGVEGALETQYF	TGCGCCAGCAGCCAAGGTGTTGAGGGGGCGCTTGAGACCCAGTACTTC
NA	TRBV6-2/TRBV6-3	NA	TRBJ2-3	CASSALGADTLYF	TGTGCCAGCAGTGCACTAGGAGCAGATACGCTGTATTTT
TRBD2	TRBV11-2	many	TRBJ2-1	CASSFSGRGYNEQFF	TGTGCCAGCAGCTTCAGCGGGAGGGGATACAATGAGCAGTTCTTC
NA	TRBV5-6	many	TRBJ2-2	CASSGDEYLPGELFF	TGTGCCAGCAGCGGAGACGAGTATTTACCCGGGGAGCTGTTTTTT
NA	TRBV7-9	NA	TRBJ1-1	CASSLSANAEAFF	TGTGCCAGCAGCTTATCCGCGAACGCTGAAGCTTTCTTT
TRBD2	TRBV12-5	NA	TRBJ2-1	CASGTTSGDYNEQFF	TGTGCTAGTGGTACTACTAGCGGGGACTACAATGAGCAGTTCTTC
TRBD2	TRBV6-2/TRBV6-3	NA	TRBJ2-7	CAISPTSVSYEQYF	TGTGCCATCAGTCCGACTAGCGTGTCCTACGAGCAGTACTTC
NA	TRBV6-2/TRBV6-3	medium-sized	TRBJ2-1	CASSSVIGANEQFF	TGTGCCAGCAGTTCCGTCATAGGGGCGAATGAGCAGTTCTTC
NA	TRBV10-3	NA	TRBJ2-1	CAISEIGDYNEQFF	TGTGCCATCAGTGAAATCGGAGACTACAATGAGCAGTTCTTC
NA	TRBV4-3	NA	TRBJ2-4	CASSQVFLGIQCF	TGCGCCAGCAGCCAGGTCTTCCTGGGCATTCAGTGCTTC
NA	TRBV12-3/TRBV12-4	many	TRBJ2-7	CASHGSSYEQYF	TGTGCCAGTCACGGGAGTTCCTACGAGCAGTACTTC
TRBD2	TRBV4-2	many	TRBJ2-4	CASSQAPAGSKNIQYF	TGTGCCAGCAGCCAAGCTCCAGCGGGATCCAAAAACATTCAGTACTTC
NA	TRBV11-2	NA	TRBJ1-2	CASGSGSTVVGYTF	TGTGCCAGCGGCTCCGGGAGTACAGTCGTTGGCTACACCTTC
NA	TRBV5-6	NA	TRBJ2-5	CASSPTTGAQETQYF	TGTGCCAGCAGCCCCACGACAGGTGCCCAAGAGACCCAGTACTTC
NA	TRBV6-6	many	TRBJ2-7	CASSYPSRTGAEQYF	TGTGCCAGCAGTTACCCATCCAGGACCGGGGCCGAGCAGTACTTC
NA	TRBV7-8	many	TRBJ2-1	CASSSSGYNEQFF	TGTGCCAGCAGCTCCTCGGGGTACAATGAGCAGTTCTTC
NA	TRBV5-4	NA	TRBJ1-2	CASSLMSAGVYYGHTF	TGTGCCAGCAGCTTGATGTCGGCAGGGGTTTACTATGGCCACACCTTC
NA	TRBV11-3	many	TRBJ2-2	CASSHSRGGTGELFF	TGTGCCAGCAGCCATTCGCGGGGAGGTACCGGGGAGCTGTTTTTT
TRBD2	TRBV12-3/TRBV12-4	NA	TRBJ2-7	CASSRYSGSVSYEQYF	TGTGCCAGCAGTAGGTATAGCGGGAGCGTCTCCTACGAGCAGTACTTC
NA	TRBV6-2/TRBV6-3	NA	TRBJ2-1	CASSYPTSNEQFF	TGTGCCAGCAGTTACCCGACCAGCAATGAGCAGTTCTTC
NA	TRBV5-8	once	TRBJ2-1	CAGSLVAGAFYNEQFF	TGTGCCGGCAGCTTGGTCGCAGGGGCGTTTTACAATGAGCAGTTCTTC
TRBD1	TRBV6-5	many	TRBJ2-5	CASSYSTGGATETQYF	TGTGCCAGCAGTTACTCGACAGGGGGTGCCACGGAGACCCAGTACTTC
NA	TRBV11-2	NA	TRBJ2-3	CASTHNGIGTDTQYF	TGTGCCAGCACCCATAACGGGATTGGAACAGATACGCAGTATTTT
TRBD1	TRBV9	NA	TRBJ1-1	CASSVAPGTGGTEAFF	TGTGCCAGCAGCGTAGCCCCCGGGACAGGGGGCACTGAAGCTTTCTTT
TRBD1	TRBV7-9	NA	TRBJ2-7	CASSARQGAKYERYF	TGTGCCAGCAGCGCAAGACAGGGGGCAAAGTACGAGCGGTACTTC
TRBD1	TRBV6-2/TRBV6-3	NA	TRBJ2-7	CASRPGQLFYEQYF	TGTGCCAGCAGACCGGGACAGTTGTTCTACGAGCAGTACTTC
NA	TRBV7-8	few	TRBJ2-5	CASGSDQGKTQYF	TGTGCCAGCGGATCCGATCAGGGAAAGACCCAGTACTTC
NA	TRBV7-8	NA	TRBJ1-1	CASSIDWDGAFF	TGTGCCAGCAGCATAGACTGGGATGGTGCTTTCTTT
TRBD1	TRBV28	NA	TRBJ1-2	CASSTPGGEGYGYTF	TGTGCCAGCAGTACACCAGGGGGCGAGGGCTATGGCTACACCTTC
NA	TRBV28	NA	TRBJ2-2	CASRAEDLTGELFF	TGTGCCAGCAGGGCAGAGGATCTTACCGGGGAGCTGTTTTTT
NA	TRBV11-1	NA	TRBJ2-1	CASSHKRTRGASSVQFF	TGTGCCAGCAGCCATAAAAGGACAAGGGGGGCTAGTTCTGTGCAGTTCTTC